One sample yielded the 15 T cell receptor beta chains listed below, sequenced in a study of blood T cells in healthy people across ages. Alongside a J-beta primer mix, a sample-barcoded 5' primer served in a second PCR lasting about 7 to 12 cycles. TCRdb re-analysed the 5' RACE reads in MiXCR, keeping a single row per CDR3 protein. The sample has about 750,000 distinct CDR3 sequences, approximately 53% seen once; the top ten hold 40% to 50%. Material for sequencing was blood. The receptor set was obtained from an older man in good health.

The rearrangement joins TRBV5-8 to TRBJ1-6; 7 bases line up with TRBD1. Looked up from germline, CDR1 is SGHTS and CDR2 is YDEGEE. This CDR3 has 15 amino acids. V shed 4 bases and J 4 bases; nucleotides not matched to a gene: 5. The CDR3 sequence is CASSGGTVYNSPLHF. The CDR3 DNA sequence: TGTGCCAGCAGCGGAGGGACAGTTTATAATTCACCCCTCCACTTT. The variable domain in full, with the rest retrieved from reference TRBV5-8 and TRBJ1-6, is EAGVTQSPTHLIKTRGQQATLRCSPISGHTSVYWYQQALGLGLQFLLWYDEGEERNRGNFPPRFSGRQFPNYSSELNVNALELEDSALYLCASSGGTVYNSPLHFGNGTRLTVT.

This chain joins TRBV13 and TRBJ2-1; TRBD2 aligns across 15 bases. Germline V gene sequence: CDR1 PRHDT, CDR2 FYEKMQ (reference sequence). This CDR3 region has 17 residues. J was trimmed by 6 bases and V by 6 bases; bases with no gene match: 9. CDR3 bases: TGTGCCAGCAGTTCCGGGACTAGCGGGAGGACTCGCAATGAGCAGTTCTTC. Its protein product is CASSSGTSGRTRNEQFF.

The V call is TRBV20-1, the J call TRBJ1-1; D might be TRBD1 (6 bases). Trimming stripped 6 bases from V and 4 bases from J, with 15 bases between. The germline V gene has CDR1 DFQATT and CDR2 SNEGSKA (reference sequence). CDR3 length: 13 residues. The CDR3 loop is CSAAGAWGTEAFF. The CDR3, as DNA: TGCAGTGCCGCAGGGGCCTGGGGCACTGAAGCTTTCTTT.

The V call is TRBV10-3, the J call TRBJ1-1, with a weak D call TRBD1 (6 bases). V lost 4 bases, J lost 4 bases, and 13 bases lay in between. The CDR3 length is 14 residues. Germline assignment: CDR1 ENHRY and CDR2 SYGVKD. In DNA form, the CDR3 reads TGTGCCATCAGTGGGGGGGGCGCGTCCACTGAAGCTTTCTTT. It codes for CAISGGGASTEAFF.

This clonotype was seen only a few times. The chain has TRBV12-3 or TRBV12-4 and TRBJ1-1; D is perhaps TRBD1 (5 bases). The CDR3 totals 12 residues. Deletions cut 5 bases from V and 5 bases from J, with 9 bases between. For the CDR3, the DNA is TGTGCCAGCAGTAACGGGGGGACTGAAGCTTTCTTT. Its translation is CASSNGGTEAFF.

This sequence joins TRBV7-2 and TRBJ1-1, with no clear D. Looked up from germline, CDR1 is SGHTA and CDR2 is FQGNSA. V was trimmed by 1 base and J by 4 bases, leaving 7 bases between them. CDR3 size: 13 residues. Here the CDR3 reads CASSLGISTEAFF. The CDR3 DNA reads TGTGCCAGCAGCTTAGGGATATCCACTGAAGCTTTCTTT.

The CDR3: CASSADRVLLRGTQYF. In nucleotides, the CDR3 is TGTGCCAGCAGCGCGGACAGGGTATTGTTGAGGGGGACCCAGTACTTC. The V and J genes are TRBV5-6 and TRBJ2-7; 8 positions agree with TRBD1. The J call is uncertain, as TRBJ2-5 better fits the DNA end. Looked up from germline, CDR1 is SGHDT and CDR2 is YYEEEE. This CDR3 region has 16 residues.

The rearrangement links TRBV27 to TRBJ2-1; a weak D match, TRBD2 (6 bases). The last part of the DNA fits TRBJ2-7 better; the J call may be wrong. This CDR3 contains 14 residues. Germline V gene data show CDR1 as MNHEY and CDR2 as SMNVEV (reference sequence). CDR3 nucleotides: TGTGCCAGCAGGTTGATCGGGAGTTCGCACGAGCAGTACTTC. Amino acids: CASRLIGSSHEQYF.

This clonotype was picked up one time. This rearrangement joins TRBV27 to TRBJ2-2, with 12 nucleotides matching TRBD1. Germline assignment: CDR1 MNHEY and CDR2 SMNVEV (reference sequence). The CDR3 length is 19 residues. The trim removed 5 bases at V and 6 bases at J, leaving 16 bases unmatched. This chain's CDR3 is CASSPTIGTGGAQAGELFF. The CDR3 bases are TGTGCCAGCAGTCCTACCATCGGGACAGGGGGCGCTCAGGCCGGGGAGCTGTTTTTT.

This rearrangement joins TRBV20-1 to TRBJ2-7; tentatively, D is TRBD1 (5 bases). The ends were cut back, 4 bases at V and 3 bases at J, with 10 bases in the middle. This CDR3 has 12 amino acids. The germline V gene encodes CDR1 DFQATT and CDR2 SNEGSKA (reference sequence). This CDR3 reads CSAKGISYEQYF. The DNA of the CDR3 is TGCAGTGCTAAGGGGATCAGCTACGAGCAGTACTTC.

This chain uses TRBV18 with TRBJ2-1; perhaps TRBD2 as D (6 bases). V was clipped by 4 bases and J by 10 bases, with 17 bases between them. The germline CDR1 and CDR2 sequences are KGHSH and LQKENI. The CDR3 has 14 residues. The CDR3, as DNA: TGTGCCAGCTCACAATGCGCCGGAGGGGTCGAGCAGTTCTTC. Translated: CASSQCAGGVEQFF.

This chain uses TRBV29-1 with TRBJ2-4; D might be TRBD2 (5 bases). The J call may not be correct, given that the DNA end is closer to TRBJ2-7. The CDR3 loop spans 12 amino acids. In germline, CDR1 is SQVTM, CDR2 ANQGSEA. The CDR3 here is CSVRRGTYEQYF. The CDR3 DNA reads as TGCAGCGTTCGCCGGGGTACCTACGAGCAGTACTTC.

The chain uses TRBV10-3 and TRBJ1-5; 7 bases agree with TRBD1. V lost 10 bases, J lost 6 bases, and 15 bases stayed unmatched. The germline V gene encodes CDR1 ENHRY and CDR2 SYGVKD. The CDR3 length is 15 residues. CDR3 in DNA: TGTGCCACCAGGACCCCCCGGGCAGGGGGTCAGCCCCAGCATTTT. Translated: CATRTPRAGGQPQHF.

This clonotype was detected ten times or more. The chain uses TRBV6-5 and TRBJ2-3, with D possibly being TRBD1 (5 bases). The germline V and J ends were trimmed by 4 bases and 14 bases, with 13 bases remaining between them. The germline gives CDR1 MNHEY, CDR2 SVGAGI. The CDR3 is made up of 11 amino acids. CDR3 DNA: TGTGCCAGCAGTTTGGGGCCTCAATGGTATTTT. Encoded protein: CASSLGPQWYF.

The rearrangement joins TRBV28 to TRBJ2-1; 7 bases are a match to TRBD2. V shed 10 bases and J 8 bases; nucleotides not matched to a gene: 14. The CDR3 length is 14 residues. CDR1 is MDHEN and CDR2 is SYDVKM in the germline V gene. DNA of the CDR3: TGTGCCACGATAGGGGCGGGAGTGGGCTATGAGCAGTTCTTC. Its translation is CATIGAGVGYEQFF.